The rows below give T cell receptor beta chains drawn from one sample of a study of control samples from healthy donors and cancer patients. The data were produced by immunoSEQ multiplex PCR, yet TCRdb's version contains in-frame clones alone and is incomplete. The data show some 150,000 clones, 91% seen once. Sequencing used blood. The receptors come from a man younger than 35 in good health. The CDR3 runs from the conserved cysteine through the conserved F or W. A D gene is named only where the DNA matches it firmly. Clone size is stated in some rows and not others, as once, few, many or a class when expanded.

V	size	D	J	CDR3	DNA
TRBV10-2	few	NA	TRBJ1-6	CASSDRGYNSPLHF	TGCGCCAGCAGTGATAGGGGTTATAATTCACCCCTCCACTTT
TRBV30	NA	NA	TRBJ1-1	CAWSALTGKTEAFF	TGTGCCTGGAGTGCCCTGACAGGAAAGACTGAAGCTTTCTTT
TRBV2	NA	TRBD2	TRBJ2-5	CASSPYGRGGISEETQYF	TGTGCCAGCAGCCCCTACGGGCGGGGGGGCATTTCCGAAGAGACCCAGTACTTC
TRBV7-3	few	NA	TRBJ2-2	CASSSTGRGTGELFF	TGTGCCAGCAGCTCTACGGGGCGAGGCACCGGGGAGCTGTTTTTT
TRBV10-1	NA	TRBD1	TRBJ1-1	CASILTGFSEAFF	TGCGCCAGCATCCTGACAGGGTTCTCTGAAGCTTTCTTT
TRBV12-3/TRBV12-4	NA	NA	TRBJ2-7	CASRTTGTYEQYF	TGTGCCAGCAGGACGACAGGAACCTACGAGCAGTACTTC
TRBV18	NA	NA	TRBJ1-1	CASTNGMGHLNTEAFF	TGTGCCAGCACCAACGGAATGGGACACCTTAACACTGAAGCTTTCTTT
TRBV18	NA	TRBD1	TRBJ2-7	CASSPNIRGRDEQYF	TGTGCCAGCTCACCCAACATCAGGGGGCGTGACGAGCAGTACTTC
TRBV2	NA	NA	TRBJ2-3	CASSEFFSGTDTQYF	TGTGCCAGCAGTGAATTCTTTAGCGGTACAGATACGCAGTATTTT
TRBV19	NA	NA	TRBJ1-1	CASSEARGTEAFF	TGTGCCAGTAGTGAAGCCAGAGGGACTGAAGCTTTCTTT
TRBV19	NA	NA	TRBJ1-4	CASGVSPGGKLFF	TGTGCCAGTGGGGTCAGTCCGGGGGGAAAACTGTTTTTT
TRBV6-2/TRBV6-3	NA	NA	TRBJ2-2	CASSRQRGELFF	TGTGCCAGCAGTCGGCAACGTGGGGAGCTGTTTTTT
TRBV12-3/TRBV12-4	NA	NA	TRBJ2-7	CASSLVRDYEQYF	TGTGCCAGCAGTTTAGTCAGGGACTACGAGCAGTACTTC
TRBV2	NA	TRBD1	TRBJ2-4	CASSGQGDDIQYF	TGTGCCAGCAGCGGACAGGGGGATGACATTCAGTACTTC
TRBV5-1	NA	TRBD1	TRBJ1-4	CASSSTGGEEKLFF	TGCGCCAGCAGTTCGACAGGGGGCGAGGAAAAACTGTTTTTT
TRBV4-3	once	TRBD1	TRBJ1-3	CASSQVAASTGAGNTIYF	TGCGCCAGCAGCCAAGTGGCAGCTTCGACAGGGGCTGGAAACACCATATATTTT
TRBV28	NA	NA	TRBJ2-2	CASSLVRLNTGELFF	TGTGCCAGCAGTTTGGTGCGGCTTAACACCGGGGAGCTGTTTTTT
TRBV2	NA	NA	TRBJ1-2	CASSTQGYGYTF	TGTGCCAGCAGTACCCAGGGATATGGCTACACCTTC
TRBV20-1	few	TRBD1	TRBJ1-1	CSANERGRGNTEAFF	TGCAGTGCTAATGAGAGGGGGCGCGGGAACACTGAAGCTTTCTTT
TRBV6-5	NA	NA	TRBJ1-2	CASSYSRSNPYGYTF	TGTGCCAGCAGTTACTCGAGGTCTAACCCCTATGGCTACACCTTC
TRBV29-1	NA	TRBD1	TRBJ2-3	CSVDPNRGMDTQYF	TGCAGCGTTGACCCCAACAGGGGTATGGATACGCAGTATTTT
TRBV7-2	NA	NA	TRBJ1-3	CASSSRDSGTIYF	TGTGCCAGCAGCTCGCGTGACAGCGGCACCATATATTTT
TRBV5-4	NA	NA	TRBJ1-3	CASSLGGEDTIYF	TGTGCCAGCAGCTTGGGAGGGGAGGACACCATATATTTT
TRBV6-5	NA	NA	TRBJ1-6	CATYGAYNSPLHF	TGTGCCACCTACGGCGCGTATAATTCACCCCTCCACTTT
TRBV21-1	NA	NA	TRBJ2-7	CASMAGFYYEQYF	TGTGCCAGCATGGCAGGCTTTTATTACGAGCAGTACTTC
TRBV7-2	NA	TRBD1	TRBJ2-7	CASSPSGTGEYEQYF	TGTGCCAGCAGCCCTTCGGGGACAGGGGAATACGAGCAGTACTTC
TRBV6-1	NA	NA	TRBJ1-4	CASSVLSRATNEKLFF	TGTGCCAGCAGTGTACTAAGCAGGGCAACTAATGAAAAACTGTTTTTT
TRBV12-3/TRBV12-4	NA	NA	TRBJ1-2	CASSSTAGTGYTF	TGTGCCAGCAGTTCCACGGCTGGGACGGGCTACACCTTC
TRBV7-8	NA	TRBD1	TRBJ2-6	CASGLSPGTGVSGANVLTF	TGTGCCAGCGGCCTATCACCCGGGACAGGGGTCTCTGGGGCCAACGTCCTGACTTTC
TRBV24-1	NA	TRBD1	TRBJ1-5	CATGSRDREIFSNQPQHF	TGTGCCACCGGGTCCCGGGACAGGGAAATTTTTAGCAATCAGCCCCAGCATTTT
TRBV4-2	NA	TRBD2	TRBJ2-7	CASSQDLTSDYEQYF	TGTGCCAGCAGCCAAGATTTGACTAGCGACTACGAGCAGTACTTC
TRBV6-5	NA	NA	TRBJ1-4	CASSWGAREKLFF	TGTGCCAGCAGTTGGGGGGCTCGCGAAAAACTGTTTTTT
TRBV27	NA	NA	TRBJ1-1	CASSLRVGTHTEAFF	TGTGCCAGCAGTCTGCGTGTAGGGACCCACACTGAAGCTTTCTTT
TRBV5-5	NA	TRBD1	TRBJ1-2	CASSPHRDSSYGYTF	TGTGCCAGCAGCCCTCACCGGGACAGTTCCTATGGCTACACCTTC
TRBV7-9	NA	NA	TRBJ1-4	CASSLGGTGGKLFF	TGTGCCAGCAGCTTAGGAGGGACTGGCGGAAAACTGTTTTTT
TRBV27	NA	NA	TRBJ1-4	CASRPMTHEKLFF	TGTGCCAGCAGACCAATGACACATGAAAAACTGTTTTTT
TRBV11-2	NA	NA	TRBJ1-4	CASSLNPQVIDEKLFF	TGTGCCAGCAGCCTAAACCCACAGGTTATCGATGAAAAACTGTTTTTT
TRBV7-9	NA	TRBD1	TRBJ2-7	CASSLGTGGKYEQYF	TGTGCCAGCAGCTTAGGGACAGGGGGGAAGTACGAGCAGTACTTC
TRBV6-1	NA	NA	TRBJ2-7	CASSEAGLAYEQYF	TGTGCCAGCAGTGAAGCGGGGCTAGCGTACGAGCAGTACTTC
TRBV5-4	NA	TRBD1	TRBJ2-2	CASSYNRGANTGELFF	TGTGCCAGCAGCTATAACAGGGGCGCGAACACCGGGGAGCTGTTTTTT
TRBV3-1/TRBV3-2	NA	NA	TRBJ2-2	CASSQDRDTGELFF	TGTGCCAGCAGCCAAGATCGGGACACCGGGGAGCTGTTTTTT
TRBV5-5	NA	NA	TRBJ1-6	CASSLTWGKERNSPLHF	TGTGCCAGCAGCTTGACGTGGGGGAAGGAGAGGAATTCACCCCTCCACTTT
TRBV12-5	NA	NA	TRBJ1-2	CASREPGLGGYTF	TGTGCTAGTCGTGAACCTGGCCTTGGGGGCTACACCTTC
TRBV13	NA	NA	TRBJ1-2	CASSLGREGNGYTF	TGTGCCAGCAGCTTAGGCCGGGAAGGGAATGGCTACACCTTC